This T cell receptor (beta chain) was documented in a study of CD8 T cells in Susac syndrome. CD8+ and CD4+ T cells from blood underwent TCR beta sequencing. About 0.5 to 1 ug RNA was reverse transcribed with random hexamers. TCRdb redid the calling of the immunoSEQ multiplex PCR reads with MiXCR, one entry per CDR3 protein. The table lists 150,000 to 200,000 distinct CDR3 sequences, roughly 95% of them singletons. The receptor was derived from a human donor with multiple sclerosis. The sequencing input was CD8+ T cells from PBMCs.

This CDR3 is CASSQEPWAGSGGLFF. The CDR3 DNA reads TGTGCCAGCAGCCAAGAGCCCTGGGCAGGCAGCGGTGGACTGTTTTTT. The rearrangement joins TRBV14 to TRBJ1-4, with unresolved D. The V end lost 0 bases, the J end lost 13 bases, and 21 bases lay between the germline ends. CDR1 is SGHDN and CDR2 is FVKESK in the germline V gene. The CDR3 loop spans 16 amino acids.